The rows below give T cell receptor beta chains drawn from one sample of a study of blood T cell repertoires in COVID-19. Data came from immunoSEQ multiplex PCR; TCRdb stores just in-frame clones and leaves some out. The data contain over 100,000 clones, roughly 89% of them singletons. The sequencing input was peripheral blood. The receptors shown here come from a human donor in a cohort sampled during active COVID-19. The CDR3 runs from the conserved cysteine through the conserved F or W. The D gene is left open where the match is weak. Only part of the rows carry a size: once, few, many, or a class if the clone is expanded.

J gene: TRBJ1-2
V gene: TRBV6-5
D gene: .
clone size: .
CDR3 protein: CASTTRGSSGYTF
CDR3 DNA: TGTGCCAGCACTACAAGAGGGTCTTCTGGCTACACCTTC

J gene: TRBJ1-1
V gene: TRBV18
D gene: TRBD1
clone size: .
CDR3 protein: CASSLGQGLAFF
CDR3 DNA: TGTGCCAGCTCCCTAGGACAGGGCTTAGCTTTCTTT

J gene: TRBJ1-4
V gene: TRBV6-5
D gene: TRBD1
clone size: .
CDR3 protein: CASSYSGTGAEKLFF
CDR3 DNA: TGTGCCAGCAGTTACTCCGGGACAGGGGCTGAAAAACTGTTTTTT

J gene: TRBJ1-6
V gene: TRBV3-1/TRBV3-2
D gene: TRBD1
clone size: .
CDR3 protein: CASSAHRGDSPLHF
CDR3 DNA: TGTGCCAGCAGCGCACACAGGGGAGATTCACCCCTCCACTTT

J gene: TRBJ2-5
V gene: TRBV11-3
D gene: .
clone size: .
CDR3 protein: CASSYGSAETQYF
CDR3 DNA: TGTGCCAGCAGCTACGGAAGCGCAGAGACCCAGTACTTC

J gene: TRBJ1-4
V gene: TRBV14
D gene: .
clone size: once
CDR3 protein: CASSPRQAGEKLFF
CDR3 DNA: TGTGCCAGCAGCCCCCGACAGGCAGGGGAAAAACTGTTTTTT

J gene: TRBJ2-3
V gene: TRBV7-8
D gene: .
clone size: .
CDR3 protein: CASSLAGATDTQYF
CDR3 DNA: TGTGCCAGCAGCTTAGCGGGGGCCACAGATACGCAGTATTTT

J gene: TRBJ1-1
V gene: TRBV30
D gene: .
clone size: .
CDR3 protein: CAWSVQLIMNTEAFF
CDR3 DNA: TGTGCCTGGAGTGTACAGTTGATTATGAACACTGAAGCTTTCTTT

J gene: TRBJ2-2
V gene: TRBV7-3
D gene: TRBD2
clone size: .
CDR3 protein: CASSLTSGNGELFF
CDR3 DNA: TGTGCCAGCAGCTTGACTAGCGGGAACGGGGAGCTGTTTTTT

J gene: TRBJ1-1
V gene: TRBV10-1
D gene: .
clone size: .
CDR3 protein: CASKEGGSTEAFF
CDR3 DNA: TGCGCCAGCAAGGAGGGCGGGAGCACTGAAGCTTTCTTT

J gene: TRBJ2-6
V gene: TRBV7-8
D gene: TRBD1
clone size: .
CDR3 protein: CASSRQGSGANVLTF
CDR3 DNA: TGTGCCAGCAGCCGACAGGGCTCTGGGGCCAACGTCCTGACTTTC

J gene: TRBJ2-3
V gene: TRBV6-5
D gene: .
clone size: .
CDR3 protein: CASSSGPDTQYF
CDR3 DNA: TGTGCCAGCAGTTCAGGGCCAGATACGCAGTATTTT

J gene: TRBJ1-2
V gene: TRBV4-2
D gene: TRBD1
clone size: .
CDR3 protein: CASSRDRGYGYTF
CDR3 DNA: TGTGCCAGCAGCCGAGACAGGGGCTATGGCTACACCTTC

J gene: TRBJ2-1
V gene: TRBV5-4
D gene: TRBD2
clone size: .
CDR3 protein: CASSSTSGTLGEQFF
CDR3 DNA: TGTGCCAGCAGCTCTACTAGCGGGACCCTCGGGGAGCAGTTCTTC

J gene: TRBJ1-5
V gene: TRBV10-3
D gene: .
clone size: .
CDR3 protein: CAISETSQGFGNQPQHF
CDR3 DNA: TGTGCCATCAGTGAGACCTCCCAGGGGTTCGGGAATCAGCCCCAGCATTTT

J gene: TRBJ2-7
V gene: TRBV28
D gene: TRBD1
clone size: many
CDR3 protein: CASRQTGNEQYF
CDR3 DNA: TGTGCCAGCAGGCAGACAGGGAACGAGCAGTACTTC

J gene: TRBJ1-1
V gene: TRBV18
D gene: TRBD1
clone size: few
CDR3 protein: CASSPSTGGTEAFF
CDR3 DNA: TGTGCCAGCTCACCTTCGACAGGGGGCACTGAAGCTTTCTTT

J gene: TRBJ1-2
V gene: TRBV19
D gene: .
clone size: once
CDR3 protein: CASSKGSVQGSYTF
CDR3 DNA: TGTGCCAGTAGTAAAGGGTCGGTACAGGGAAGCTACACCTTC

J gene: TRBJ2-2
V gene: TRBV5-6
D gene: TRBD2
clone size: few
CDR3 protein: CASSQAGIVRELFF
CDR3 DNA: TGTGCCAGCAGCCAAGCGGGGATAGTCAGGGAGCTGTTTTTT

J gene: TRBJ2-1
V gene: TRBV14
D gene: .
clone size: .
CDR3 protein: CASSRYRSPSDYNEQFF
CDR3 DNA: TGTGCCAGCAGTCGCTACAGGTCTCCATCCGATTACAATGAGCAGTTCTTC

J gene: TRBJ2-7
V gene: TRBV7-2
D gene: .
clone size: .
CDR3 protein: CASRSVVGSYEQYF
CDR3 DNA: TGTGCCAGCAGGAGTGTGGTCGGCTCCTACGAGCAGTACTTC

J gene: TRBJ2-3
V gene: TRBV6-5
D gene: .
clone size: .
CDR3 protein: CASKLGPTDTQYF
CDR3 DNA: TGTGCCAGCAAACTCGGTCCCACAGATACGCAGTATTTT

J gene: TRBJ1-1
V gene: TRBV11-3
D gene: .
clone size: .
CDR3 protein: CASSLTGNTEAFF
CDR3 DNA: TGTGCCAGCAGCCTTACAGGGAACACTGAAGCTTTCTTT

J gene: TRBJ1-3
V gene: TRBV29-1
D gene: .
clone size: .
CDR3 protein: CSVEIVGQVIYF
CDR3 DNA: TGTAGCGTTGAAATCGTCGGCCAGGTCATATATTTT

J gene: TRBJ2-1
V gene: TRBV11-3
D gene: TRBD2
clone size: .
CDR3 protein: CASSKAGGTNNEQFF
CDR3 DNA: TGTGCCAGCAGCAAAGCGGGGGGAACTAACAATGAGCAGTTCTTC

J gene: TRBJ2-2
V gene: TRBV28
D gene: TRBD1
clone size: .
CDR3 protein: CASTRQGRTGELFF
CDR3 DNA: TGTGCCAGCACTCGACAGGGGAGAACCGGGGAGCTGTTTTTT

J gene: TRBJ1-1
V gene: TRBV7-9
D gene: TRBD1
clone size: once
CDR3 protein: CASSQWTGLTEAFF
CDR3 DNA: TGTGCCAGCAGCCAGTGGACAGGCTTAACTGAAGCTTTCTTT

J gene: TRBJ2-1
V gene: TRBV5-6
D gene: TRBD1
clone size: .
CDR3 protein: CASSWDRSSYNEQFF
CDR3 DNA: TGTGCCAGCAGCTGGGACAGGAGCTCCTACAATGAGCAGTTCTTC